What follows are 23 T cell receptor beta chains derived from one specimen sequenced in a study of regulatory T cells in long-lasting Graves disease. Arm-PCR of CDR3 regions and iRepertoire HTBI primers were the basis on which TCR beta libraries were built. MiXCR was run by TCRdb on the multiplex PCR reads, yielding one entry per CDR3 protein. The data hold some 450,000 distinct CDR3 sequences, with roughly a quarter observed a single time. Time point in this sample: persistent/refractory GD, antithyroid drugs over 5 years with positive TRAb. PBMCs were the source of the RNA used for TCR sequencing. Sequenced here: peripheral blood mononuclear cells (PBMCs), sampled when the disease was refractory, from a patient treated with antithyroid drugs. The receptors originated from a female donor with Graves disease.

This chain joins TRBV30 and TRBJ1-1, with 7 bases matching TRBD1. The CDR3 runs 12 residues. The V segment lost 3 bases and the J segment 6 bases; nucleotides outside the gene matches: 4. Per germline, CDR1 GTSNPN and CDR2 SVGIG (reference sequence). CDR3 nucleotides: TGTGCCTGGAGGGACAGGATTGCTGAAGCTTTCTTT. Protein product: CAWRDRIAEAFF. Drawing the rest from reference TRBV30 and TRBJ1-1, the complete variable domain is SQTIHQWPATLVQPVGSPLSLECTVEGTSNPNLYWYRQAAGRGLQLLFYSVGIGQISSEVPQNLSASRPQDRQFILSSKKLLLSDSGFYLCAWRDRIAEAFFGQGTRLTVV.

The rearrangement uses TRBV6-1 and TRBJ2-7; D possibly corresponds to TRBD2 (5 bases). This CDR3 has 15 amino acids. Germline assignment: CDR1 MNHNS and CDR2 SASEGT. Trimming removed 8 bases from V and 4 bases from J, with 21 bases in between. CDR3 sequence (DNA): TGTGCCAGCGTCTCCAATCCATTCCGGAGGTACGAGCAGTACTTC. Protein sequence: CASVSNPFRRYEQYF.

V usage is TRBV12-3 or TRBV12-4 and J usage is TRBJ1-3, with D unclear. This CDR3 region has 15 residues. The V end was cut by 1 base, the J end by 0 bases, with 7 bases between. The CDR3 loop is CASSLGIGSGNTIYF. In nucleotides, the CDR3 is TGTGCCAGCAGTTTAGGCATCGGCTCTGGAAACACCATATATTTT.

To note about this clonotype: This clone may be a read error of a much larger clone one base away. This chain uses TRBV20-1 with TRBJ1-1; D remains ambiguous. The CDR3 is made up of 11 amino acids. The germline V gene has CDR1 DFQATT and CDR2 SNEGSKA (reference sequence). The CDR3 bases are TGCGGTGCTAGACTCTCATCTGAAGCTTTCTTT. Protein sequence: CGARLSSEAFF.

In this sample, this clonotype turned up many times. This sequence joins TRBV28 and TRBJ1-1, with D possibly being TRBD1 (5 bases). This CDR3 spans 15 amino acids. The ends were cut back, 7 bases at V and 2 bases at J, with 17 bases in the middle. The germline V gene encodes CDR1 MDHEN and CDR2 SYDVKM. The DNA of the CDR3 is TGTGCCAGCAAAAGGGCAGGGAAAATCAACACTGAAGCTTTCTTT. Its protein is CASKRAGKINTEAFF.

This clonotype was observed many times. The V gene is TRBV2, the J gene TRBJ2-4; possibly TRBD2 for D (6 bases). The V end was cut by 2 bases, the J end by 0 bases, with 8 bases between. Germline CDR1 reads SNHLY; CDR2 reads FYNNEI. The CDR3 length is 15 residues. As DNA, the CDR3 is TGTGCCAGCAGTGAAACTAGCTCAGCCAAAAACATTCAGTACTTC. Translating it yields CASSETSSAKNIQYF.

This clonotype has only a few counts. The chain links TRBV28 to TRBJ1-6; possible D gene TRBD1, 5 bases. This CDR3 region has 14 residues. Deletions cut 6 bases from V and 7 bases from J, with 13 bases between. Germline CDR1 and CDR2: MDHEN and SYDVKM. The CDR3 bases are TGTGCCAGCAGGATGGGGGGTAGGAATTCACCCCTCCACTTT. As protein: CASRMGGRNSPLHF.

For this clonotype: This may stem from a read error, because a much larger clone lies one nucleotide away. The V and J genes are TRBV20-1 and TRBJ2-7, with TRBD1 as a possible D gene (5 bases). The length of the CDR3 is 14 residues. The germline gives CDR1 DFQATT, CDR2 SNEGSKA (reference sequence). CDR3: CGARDGAGYYEQYF. CDR3 coding DNA: TGCGGTGCTAGAGATGGGGCAGGGTACTACGAGCAGTACTTC.

The table lists this clonotype with many counts. The chain recombines TRBV28 with TRBJ1-2; 7 nucleotides line up with TRBD1. The CDR3 runs to 12 residues. Germline values: CDR1 MDHEN, CDR2 SYDVKM. V lost 5 bases to trimming and J lost 3 bases; unmatched junction nucleotides: 0. The CDR3 nucleotides read TGTGCCAGCAGTGGACAGGACTATGGCTACACCTTC. Protein: CASSGQDYGYTF.

This clonotype was detected many times. V usage is TRBV12-3 or TRBV12-4 and J usage is TRBJ1-2; D is ambiguous. This CDR3 has 14 residues. V was shortened by 6 bases and J by 7 bases, with 18 bases between the two germline ends. This chain's CDR3 is CASSTTNGASGYTF. The DNA of the CDR3 is TGTGCCAGCAGCACCACAAACGGAGCGAGTGGCTACACCTTC.

Of note for this clonotype: This may stem from a read error, because a much larger clone lies one nucleotide away. This sequence joins TRBV24-1 and TRBJ2-5; 7 bases agree with TRBD2. Germline CDR1 reads KGHDR; CDR2 reads SFDVKD. This CDR3 is 16 amino acids long. CDR3 nucleotide sequence: TGTGCCACCGGTGATTTGGTGTCTAGCGGACAAGAGACCCAGTACTTC. It is translated as CATGDLVSSGQETQYF.

The chain uses TRBV29-1 and TRBJ1-2; 10 positions agree with TRBD1. Germline CDR1 SQVTM, CDR2 ANQGSEA. This CDR3 has 13 amino acids. V trimming: 6 bases; J trimming: 7 bases; junction bases outside the gene matches: 8. DNA for the CDR3: TGCAGCGTCATACCGGGACAGGGGTTTGGCTACACCTTC. Amino acids: CSVIPGQGFGYTF.

V is TRBV7-9 and J is TRBJ1-1, with D uncertain. Trimming shortened V by 4 bases and J by 11 bases, and 11 bases separated the two germline ends. This CDR3 is 11 amino acids long. Germline lookup yields CDR1 SEHNR and CDR2 FQNEAQ (reference sequence). CDR3 sequence: CASSSPPGAFF. Written as DNA, the CDR3 is TGTGCCAGCAGCTCCCCGCCGGGTGCTTTCTTT.

The chain is built from TRBV5-1 and TRBJ1-2, with a weak D call TRBD1 (6 bases). Trimming shortened V by 3 bases and J by 3 bases, and 15 bases separated the two germline ends. The germline V gene encodes CDR1 SGHRS and CDR2 YFSETQ. This CDR3 contains 15 residues. This CDR3 is CASSSSGEKDYGYTF. CDR3 DNA sequence: TGCGCCAGCAGCTCGTCAGGGGAAAAGGACTATGGCTACACCTTC.

The sample holds many counts of this clonotype. The V gene is TRBV10-3, the J gene TRBJ1-5, with D tentatively TRBD1 (6 bases). Trimming cost V 10 bases and J 6 bases, with 19 bases left between them. From germline, CDR1 is ENHRY and CDR2 SYGVKD. This CDR3 has 14 residues. The CDR3 nucleotides are TGTGCCACAGGGGACCCTGGCCCAGGTCAGCCCCAGCATTTT. Amino acid sequence: CATGDPGPGQPQHF.

The chain recombines TRBV7-9 with TRBJ2-2; 9 nucleotides agree with TRBD1. From germline, CDR1 is SEHNR and CDR2 FQNEAQ (reference sequence). The CDR3 spans 16 residues. Trimming cost V 4 bases and J 6 bases; bases outside gene matches: 9. The CDR3 coding sequence is TGTGCCAGCAGCTCCTTCGGGACAGGGTCTCCCGGGGAGCTGTTTTTT. Translating it yields CASSSFGTGSPGELFF.

This clonotype was counted only a few times. The chain has TRBV20-1 and TRBJ1-5; D call uncertain. The germline CDR1 and CDR2 sequences are DFQATT and SNEGSKA (reference sequence). This CDR3 spans 14 amino acids. V was clipped by 7 bases and J by 1 base, with 14 bases between them. Here the CDR3 DNA reads TGCAGTGTTTTAGGGCGAGTAAGCAATCAGCCCCAGCATTTT. Amino acids: CSVLGRVSNQPQHF.

The V call is TRBV15, the J call TRBJ2-2; D call uncertain. With 0 bases removed from V and 2 bases from J, the gap between germline ends came to 7 bases. From germline, CDR1 is LNHNV and CDR2 YYDKDF (reference sequence). There are 15 residues in the CDR3. The DNA for the CDR3 is TGTGCCACCAGCAGAGATTTACCAAACACCGGGGAGCTGTTTTTT. Encoded protein: CATSRDLPNTGELFF.

About this clonotype itself: This may stem from a read error, because a much larger clone lies one nucleotide away. DNA for the CDR3: TGTGCCAGCAGTTTTCCGACTGAAGCTCTCTTT. It encodes CASSFPTEALF. The chain has TRBV28 and TRBJ1-1, with unresolved D. From germline, CDR1 is MDHEN and CDR2 SYDVKM. There are 11 residues in the CDR3.

This clonotype was detected many times. The J gene is TRBJ2-1, the V gene TRBV2; TRBD1 aligns across 9 bases. Germline loops: CDR1 SNHLY, CDR2 FYNNEI. The CDR3 is 17 amino acids. Trimming at V came to 6 bases and at J to 9 bases, leaving 18 bases not matched to a gene. CDR3 coding DNA: TGTGCCAGCAGCGCATATTTGGCAGCGACAGGGGGGGGTGAGCAGTTCTTC. This sequence encodes CASSAYLAATGGGEQFF.

With respect to this clonotype: Without the conserved terminal phenylalanine or tryptophan, this CDR3 likely stems from a read error. The V and J genes are TRBV27 and TRBJ1-5, with 7 nucleotides matching TRBD1. V gave up 5 bases and J gave up 4 bases; unmatched junction bases: 5. Germline assignment: CDR1 MNHEY and CDR2 SMNVEV (reference sequence). CDR3 size: 14 residues. The CDR3 nucleotides read TGTGCCAGCAGTCCTCGGGACAGTAATCAGCCCCAGCATCTT. Translating it yields CASSPRDSNQPQHL.

This clonotype was observed many times. The chain couples TRBV2 to TRBJ1-5; 7 bases align to TRBD1. V trimming: 3 bases; J trimming: 5 bases; junction bases outside the gene matches: 7. The CDR3 runs 15 residues. CDR1 is SNHLY and CDR2 is FYNNEI in the germline V gene. Written as DNA, the CDR3 is TGTGCCAGCAGTGACGACAGGGTTCTTTATCAGCCCCAGCATTTT. Translated: CASSDDRVLYQPQHF.

This clonotype occurred a few times. The genes are TRBV11-3 and TRBJ2-2; 14 nucleotides line up with TRBD2. Losses at the gene ends were 0 bases for V and 6 bases for J; bases not matched to a gene: 12. Germline CDR1 and CDR2: SGHNT and YENEEA. This CDR3 has 20 residues. CDR3 residues: CASSLDDMRGTSGSPGELFF. The CDR3 coding sequence is TGTGCCAGCAGCTTAGATGATATGAGAGGGACTAGCGGGAGTCCCGGGGAGCTGTTTTTT. Supplemented by reference TRBV11-3 and TRBJ2-2, the full variable domain reads EAGVVQSPRYKIIEKKQPVAFWCNPISGHNTLYWYLQNLGQGPELLIRYENEEAVDDSQLPKDRFSAERLKGVDSTLKIQPAELGDSAVYLCASSLDDMRGTSGSPGELFFGEGSRLTVL.